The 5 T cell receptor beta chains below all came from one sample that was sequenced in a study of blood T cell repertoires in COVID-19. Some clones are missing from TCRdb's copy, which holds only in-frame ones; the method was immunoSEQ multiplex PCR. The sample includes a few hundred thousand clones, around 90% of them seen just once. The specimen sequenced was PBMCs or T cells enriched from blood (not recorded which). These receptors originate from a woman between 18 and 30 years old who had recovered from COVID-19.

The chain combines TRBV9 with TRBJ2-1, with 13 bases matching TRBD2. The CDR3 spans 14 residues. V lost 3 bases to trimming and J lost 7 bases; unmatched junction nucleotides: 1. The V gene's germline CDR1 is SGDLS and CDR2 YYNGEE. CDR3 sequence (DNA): TGTGCCAGCAGCGCGGGACTAGCGGGAAATGAGCAGTTCTTC. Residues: CASSAGLAGNEQFF.

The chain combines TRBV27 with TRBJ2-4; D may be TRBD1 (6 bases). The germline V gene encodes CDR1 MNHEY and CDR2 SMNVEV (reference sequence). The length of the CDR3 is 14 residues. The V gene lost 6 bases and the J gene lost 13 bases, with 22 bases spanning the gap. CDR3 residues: CASSRSPPDSPQYF. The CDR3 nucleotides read TGTGCCAGCAGCCGATCCCCGCCGGACAGCCCCCAGTACTTC.

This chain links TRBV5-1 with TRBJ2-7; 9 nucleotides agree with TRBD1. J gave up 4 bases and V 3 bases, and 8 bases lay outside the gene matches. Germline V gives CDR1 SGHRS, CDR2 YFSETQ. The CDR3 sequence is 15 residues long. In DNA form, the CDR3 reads TGCGCCAGCAGCTGGGGACAGGGAGGTACTTACGAGCAGTACTTC. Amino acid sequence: CASSWGQGGTYEQYF.

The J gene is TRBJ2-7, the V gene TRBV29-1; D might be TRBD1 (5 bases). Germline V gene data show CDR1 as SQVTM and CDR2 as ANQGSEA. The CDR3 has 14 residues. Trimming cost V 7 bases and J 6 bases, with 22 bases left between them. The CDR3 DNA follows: TGCAGCGGGCGCCCAAGGGGCGAATCAGGCGAGCAGTACTTC. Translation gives CSGRPRGESGEQYF.

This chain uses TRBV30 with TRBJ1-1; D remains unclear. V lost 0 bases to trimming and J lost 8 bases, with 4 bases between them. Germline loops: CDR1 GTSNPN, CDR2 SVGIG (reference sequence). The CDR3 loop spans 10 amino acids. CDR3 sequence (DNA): TGTGCCTGGAGTGTACTGGAAGCTTTCTTT. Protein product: CAWSVLEAFF.